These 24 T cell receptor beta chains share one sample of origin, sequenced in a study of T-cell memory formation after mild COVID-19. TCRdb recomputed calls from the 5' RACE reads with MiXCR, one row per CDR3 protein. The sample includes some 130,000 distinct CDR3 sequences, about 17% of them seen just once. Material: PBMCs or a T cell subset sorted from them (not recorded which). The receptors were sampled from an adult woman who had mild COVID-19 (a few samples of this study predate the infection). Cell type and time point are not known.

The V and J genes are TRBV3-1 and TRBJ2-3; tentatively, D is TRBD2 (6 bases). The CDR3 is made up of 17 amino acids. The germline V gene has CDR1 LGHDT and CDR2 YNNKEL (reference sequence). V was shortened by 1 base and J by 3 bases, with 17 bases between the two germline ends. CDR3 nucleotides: TGTGCCAGCAGCCAAGTCCCGGGGGTATCAAGTACAGATACGCAGTATTTT. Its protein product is CASSQVPGVSSTDTQYF.

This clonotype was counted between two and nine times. CDR3 protein: CSVEGDTEAFF. The CDR3 coding sequence is TGCAGCGTAGAGGGGGACACTGAAGCTTTCTTT. The V gene is TRBV29-1, the J gene TRBJ1-1; TRBD1 is a possible D gene (6 bases). The V gene lost 6 bases and the J gene lost 3 bases, with 8 bases spanning the gap. CDR1 and CDR2 (germline): SQVTM, ANQGSEA. This CDR3 has 11 residues.

The CDR3 protein is CASRDSNQPQHF. The CDR3 DNA reads TGTGCCAGCAGGGATAGCAATCAGCCCCAGCATTTT. The J gene is TRBJ1-5, the V gene TRBV6-1; D unresolved. The V gene's germline CDR1 is MNHNS and CDR2 SASEGT. The V end was cut by 6 bases, the J end by 0 bases, with 3 bases between. This CDR3 contains 12 residues.

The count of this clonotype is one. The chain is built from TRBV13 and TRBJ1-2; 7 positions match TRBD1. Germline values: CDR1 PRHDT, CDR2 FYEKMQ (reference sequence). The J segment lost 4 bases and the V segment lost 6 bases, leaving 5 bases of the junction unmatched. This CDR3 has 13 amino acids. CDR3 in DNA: TGTGCCAGCAGGCACAGGGGACTCTATGGCTACACCTTC. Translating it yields CASRHRGLYGYTF. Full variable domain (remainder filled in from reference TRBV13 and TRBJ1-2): AAGVIQSPRHLIKEKRETATLKCYPIPRHDTVYWYQQGPGQDPQFLISFYEKMQSDKGSIPDRFSAQQFSDYHSELNMSSLELGDSALYFCASRHRGLYGYTFGSGTRLTVV.

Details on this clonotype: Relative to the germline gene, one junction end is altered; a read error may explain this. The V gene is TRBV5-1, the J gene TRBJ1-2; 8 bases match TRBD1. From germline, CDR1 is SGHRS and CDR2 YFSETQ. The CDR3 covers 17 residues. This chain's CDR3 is CASSLEPHRRGHYRYTF. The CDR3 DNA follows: TGCGCCAGCAGCTTGGAGCCTCACCGCAGGGGGCACTATCGCTACACCTTC.

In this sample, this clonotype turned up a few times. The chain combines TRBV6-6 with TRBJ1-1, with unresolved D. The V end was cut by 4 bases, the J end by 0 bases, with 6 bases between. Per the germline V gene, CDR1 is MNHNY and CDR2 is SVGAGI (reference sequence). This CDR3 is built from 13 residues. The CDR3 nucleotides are TGTGCCAGCAGTTTCGCAGTGAACACTGAAGCTTTCTTT. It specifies CASSFAVNTEAFF.

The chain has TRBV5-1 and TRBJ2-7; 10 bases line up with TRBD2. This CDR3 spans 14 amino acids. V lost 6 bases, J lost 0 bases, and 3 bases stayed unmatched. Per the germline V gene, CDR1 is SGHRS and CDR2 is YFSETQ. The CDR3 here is CASTSGSFSYEQYF. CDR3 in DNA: TGCGCCAGCACTAGCGGGAGCTTCTCCTACGAGCAGTACTTC. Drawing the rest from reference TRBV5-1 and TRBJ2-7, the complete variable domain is KAGVTQTPRYLIKTRGQQVTLSCSPISGHRSVSWYQQTPGQGLQFLFEYFSETQRNKGNFPGRFSGRQFSNSRSEMNVSTLELGDSALYLCASTSGSFSYEQYFGPGTRLTVT.

DNA of the CDR3: TGCAGTGCTAGCGACAAGCCCTACGAGCAGTACTTC. It translates to CSASDKPYEQYF. The chain recombines TRBV20-1 with TRBJ2-7; D gene unclear. Germline V gene data show CDR1 as DFQATT and CDR2 as SNEGSKA (reference sequence). V was clipped by 3 bases and J by 2 bases, with 8 bases between them. This CDR3 contains 12 residues.

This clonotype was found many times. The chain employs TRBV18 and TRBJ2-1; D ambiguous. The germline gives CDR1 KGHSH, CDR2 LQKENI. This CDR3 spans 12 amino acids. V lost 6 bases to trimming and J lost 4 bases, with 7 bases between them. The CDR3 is CASSPDYNEQFF. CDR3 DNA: TGTGCCAGCTCCCCGGATTACAATGAGCAGTTCTTC.

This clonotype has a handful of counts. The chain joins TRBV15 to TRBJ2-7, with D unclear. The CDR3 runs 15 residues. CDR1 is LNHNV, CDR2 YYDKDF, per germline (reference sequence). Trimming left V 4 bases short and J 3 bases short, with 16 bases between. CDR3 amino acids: CATSNPVHADYEQYF. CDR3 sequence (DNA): TGTGCCACCAGCAACCCGGTTCACGCGGACTACGAGCAGTACTTC.

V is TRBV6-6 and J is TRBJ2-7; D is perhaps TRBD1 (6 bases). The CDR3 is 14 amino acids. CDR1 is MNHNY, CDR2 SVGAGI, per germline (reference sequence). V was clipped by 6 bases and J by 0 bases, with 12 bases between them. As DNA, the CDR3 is TGTGCCAGCAGCCGGGACATTTTCTCCTACGAGCAGTACTTC. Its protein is CASSRDIFSYEQYF.

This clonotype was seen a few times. CDR3 protein: CASSWDSNSGNTIYF. The CDR3, as DNA: TGTGCCAGCAGCTGGGACAGTAACTCTGGAAACACCATATATTTT. The genes are TRBV5-5 and TRBJ1-3, with 7 bases fitting TRBD1. The CDR3 consists of 15 residues. Germline loops: CDR1 SGHKS, CDR2 YYEKEE (reference sequence). J was trimmed by 0 bases and V by 3 bases; bases with no gene match: 3.

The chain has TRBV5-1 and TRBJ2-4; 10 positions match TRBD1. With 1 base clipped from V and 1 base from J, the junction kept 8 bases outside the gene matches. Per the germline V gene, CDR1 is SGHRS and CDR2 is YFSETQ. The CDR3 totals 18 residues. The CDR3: CASSLRPPGQGAKNIQYF. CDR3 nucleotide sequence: TGCGCCAGCAGCTTGAGACCCCCGGGACAGGGGGCCAAAAACATTCAGTACTTC.

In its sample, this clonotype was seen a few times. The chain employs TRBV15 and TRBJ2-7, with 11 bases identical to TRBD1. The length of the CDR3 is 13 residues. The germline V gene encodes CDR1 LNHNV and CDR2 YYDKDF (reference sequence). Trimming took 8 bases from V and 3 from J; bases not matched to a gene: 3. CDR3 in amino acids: CATSGTGGYEQYF. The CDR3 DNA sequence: TGTGCCACCTCCGGGACAGGGGGCTACGAGCAGTACTTC.

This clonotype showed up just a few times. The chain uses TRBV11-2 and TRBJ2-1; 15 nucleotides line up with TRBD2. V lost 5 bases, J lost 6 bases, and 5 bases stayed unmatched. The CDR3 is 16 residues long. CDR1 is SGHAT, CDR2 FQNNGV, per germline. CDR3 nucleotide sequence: TGTGCCAGCAGCCCCCGGACTAGCGGGAGGGCCAATGAGCAGTTCTTC. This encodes CASSPRTSGRANEQFF.

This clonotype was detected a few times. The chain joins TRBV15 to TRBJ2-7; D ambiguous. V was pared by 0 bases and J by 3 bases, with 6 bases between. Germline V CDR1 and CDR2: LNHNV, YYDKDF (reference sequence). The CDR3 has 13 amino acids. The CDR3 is CATSRDLGYEQYF. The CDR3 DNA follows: TGTGCCACCAGCAGAGATCTGGGCTACGAGCAGTACTTC.

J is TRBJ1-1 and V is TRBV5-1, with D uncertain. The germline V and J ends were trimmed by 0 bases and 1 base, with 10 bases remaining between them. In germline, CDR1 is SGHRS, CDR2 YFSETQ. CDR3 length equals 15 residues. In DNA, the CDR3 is TGCGCCAGCAGCTTGGTAGGCGGACCGAACACTGAAGCTTTCTTT. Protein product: CASSLVGGPNTEAFF.

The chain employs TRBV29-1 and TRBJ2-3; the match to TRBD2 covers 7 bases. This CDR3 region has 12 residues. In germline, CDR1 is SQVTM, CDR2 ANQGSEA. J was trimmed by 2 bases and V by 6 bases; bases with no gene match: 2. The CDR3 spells CSVGGDTDTQYF. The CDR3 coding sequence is TGCAGCGTGGGGGGGGACACAGATACGCAGTATTTT.

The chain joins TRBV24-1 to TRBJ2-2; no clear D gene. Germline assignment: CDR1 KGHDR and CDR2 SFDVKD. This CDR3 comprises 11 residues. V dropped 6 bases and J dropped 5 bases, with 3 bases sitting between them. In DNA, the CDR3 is TGTGCCACCAGTTCGACCGGGGAGCTGTTTTTT. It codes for CATSSTGELFF.

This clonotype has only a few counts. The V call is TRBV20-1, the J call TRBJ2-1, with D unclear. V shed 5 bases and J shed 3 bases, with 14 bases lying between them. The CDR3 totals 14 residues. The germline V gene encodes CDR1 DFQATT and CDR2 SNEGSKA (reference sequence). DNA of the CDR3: TGCAGTGCTCCGAGGTCGCGGCGCTACAATGAGCAGTTCTTC. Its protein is CSAPRSRRYNEQFF.

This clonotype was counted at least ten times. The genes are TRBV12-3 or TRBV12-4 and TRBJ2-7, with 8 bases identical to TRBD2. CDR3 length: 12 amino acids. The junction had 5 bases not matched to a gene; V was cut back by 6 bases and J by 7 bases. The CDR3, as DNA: TGTGCCAGCAGCCCTTCGGGGGGGGAGCAGTACTTC. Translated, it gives CASSPSGGEQYF.

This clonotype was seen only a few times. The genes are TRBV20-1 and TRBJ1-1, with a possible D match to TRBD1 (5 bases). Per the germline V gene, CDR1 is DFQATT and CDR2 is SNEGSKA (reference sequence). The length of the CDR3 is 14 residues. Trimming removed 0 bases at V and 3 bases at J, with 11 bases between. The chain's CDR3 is CSARDVGVDTEAFF. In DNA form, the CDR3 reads TGCAGTGCTAGAGATGTAGGGGTTGACACTGAAGCTTTCTTT.

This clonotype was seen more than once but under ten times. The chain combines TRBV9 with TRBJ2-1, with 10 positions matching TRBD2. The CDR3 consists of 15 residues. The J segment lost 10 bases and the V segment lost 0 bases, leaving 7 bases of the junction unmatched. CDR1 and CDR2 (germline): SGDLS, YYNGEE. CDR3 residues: CASSVGLAGAEEQFF. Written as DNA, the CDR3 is TGTGCCAGCAGCGTAGGACTAGCGGGTGCCGAAGAGCAGTTCTTC.

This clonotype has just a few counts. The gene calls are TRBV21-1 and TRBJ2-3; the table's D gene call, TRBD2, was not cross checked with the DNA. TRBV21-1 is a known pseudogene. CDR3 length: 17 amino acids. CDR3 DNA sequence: TGTGCCAGCAGCAAAGCGGGACTAGCGGGAGTCTATGATACGCAGTATTTT. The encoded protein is CASSKAGLAGVYDTQYF.